This is a list of T cell receptor beta chains from one sample in a study of post-analysis software for immune sequencing data. In TCRdb, the PCR reads were re-called with MiXCR into one record per CDR3 protein. The repertoire includes around 710,000 distinct CDR3 sequences, 46% of them detected once, and roughly 4.4% sits in the top ten. The sequencing sample was made of blood. Receptor source: a girl aged 5-17 years with multiple sclerosis. Each CDR3 is given with its conserved first and last residue. Fields, in order: J gene, V gene, CDR3 protein.

J: -; V: TRBV27; CDR3: CASSLSTGLAPYNEQYF
J: TRBJ2-3; V: TRBV12-3/TRBV12-4; CDR3: CASSRTDRGRADTQYF
J: TRBJ1-2; V: TRBV7-9; CDR3: CASSSSTGGLNYGYTF
J: TRBJ1-1; V: TRBV20-1; CDR3: CSARPTGFVTEAFF
J: TRBJ2-1; V: TRBV27; CDR3: CASSLAAGGPPDEQFF
J: TRBJ2-5; V: TRBV7-2; CDR3: CASSPAPWETQYF
J: TRBJ1-1; V: TRBV7-2; CDR3: CASSLSIGAEAFF
J: -; V: TRBV20-1; CDR3: CSARGGGGRETQYF
J: TRBJ2-5; V: TRBV5-1; CDR3: CASSWAGSSETQYF
J: TRBJ2-7; V: TRBV20-1; CDR3: CSASPLAGLSYEQYF
J: TRBJ2-1; V: TRBV12-3/TRBV12-4; CDR3: CASSLVGVYDEQFF
J: TRBJ2-3; V: TRBV6-2/TRBV6-3; CDR3: CASSSRQHTDTQYF
J: TRBJ2-5; V: TRBV6-6; CDR3: CASSYSPGLASRETQYF
J: TRBJ1-2; V: TRBV2; CDR3: CASLGGNYGYTF
J: TRBJ2-5; V: TRBV29-1; CDR3: CSVELISGQGEETQYF
J: -; V: TRBV20-1; CDR3: CSARGKLAERYEQYF
J: TRBJ2-3; V: TRBV15; CDR3: CATSTSGSEDTQYF
J: TRBJ2-6; V: TRBV6-6; CDR3: CASTGGVSSGANVLTF
J: TRBJ2-1; V: TRBV6-5; CDR3: CASSYSASGISYNEQFF
J: TRBJ2-7; V: TRBV5-4; CDR3: CASSFGGGSYEQYF
J: TRBJ2-5; V: TRBV5-8; CDR3: CASSPVTEEQYF
J: TRBJ2-6; V: TRBV6-6; CDR3: CASSYPDSPGANVLTF
J: -; V: TRBV2; CDR3: CASSEYQGPSYEQYF
J: TRBJ2-7; V: TRBV4-1; CDR3: CASSQGDLMISYEQYF
J: -; V: TRBV7-8; CDR3: CASSLSAGDREQYF
J: TRBJ2-4; V: TRBV20-1; CDR3: CSARGWGNIQYF
J: TRBJ1-2; V: TRBV4-2; CDR3: CASSQTGGEGYGYTF
J: TRBJ2-3; V: TRBV29-1; CDR3: CSVVGTSDSTDTQYF
J: TRBJ2-1; V: TRBV20-1; CDR3: CSASFSSSYNEQFF
J: TRBJ2-7; V: TRBV6-5; CDR3: CASRVAGAGYEQYF
J: TRBJ2-1; V: TRBV30; CDR3: CAWRGGSGEQFF
J: TRBJ2-7; V: TRBV6-5; CDR3: CASSALTAQGVGQYF
J: TRBJ2-1; V: TRBV9; CDR3: CASSQTHKREGYNEQFF
J: TRBJ2-1; V: TRBV27; CDR3: CASSLSWGHQFF
J: TRBJ1-2; V: TRBV6-6; CDR3: CASSYIAGREYGYTF
J: TRBJ2-5; V: TRBV29-1; CDR3: CSVDGGARETQYF
J: TRBJ1-2; V: TRBV7-9; CDR3: CASSRGGQGASYGYTF
J: TRBJ2-3; V: TRBV29-1; CDR3: CSVVPNRAGTSTDTQYF
J: TRBJ2-1; V: TRBV11-2; CDR3: CASSAPTSGRAPTSSYNEQFF
J: TRBJ2-1; V: TRBV20-1; CDR3: CSARALAGGPVNEQFF
J: TRBJ2-5; V: TRBV4-3; CDR3: CASSQDISGPRETQYF
J: TRBJ2-7; V: TRBV12-3/TRBV12-4; CDR3: CASSKDSNYEQYF
J: TRBJ2-5; V: TRBV27; CDR3: CASSPEDRLKPRYF
J: TRBJ2-1; V: TRBV9; CDR3: CASSVGPDVGSGAYNEQFF
J: TRBJ2-5; V: TRBV6-1; CDR3: CASLSVQETQYF
J: TRBJ2-7; V: TRBV5-6; CDR3: CASSLVEQLYEQYF
J: TRBJ2-5; V: TRBV7-8; CDR3: CASSLVSGQETQYF
J: TRBJ2-5; V: TRBV9; CDR3: CASGSSGRAETQYF
J: TRBJ2-7; V: TRBV12-3/TRBV12-4; CDR3: CASSSIAGGSYEQYF
J: TRBJ1-2; V: TRBV30; CDR3: CAWSALQGYGYTF
J: TRBJ1-1; V: TRBV20-1; CDR3: CSATRGMNTEAFF
J: TRBJ2-1; V: TRBV14; CDR3: CASSFRQGTSDEQFF
J: TRBJ2-3; V: TRBV7-2; CDR3: CASSLVASVEDTQYF
J: TRBJ1-5; V: TRBV7-2; CDR3: CASSLRPGGGNQHF
J: TRBJ1-4; V: TRBV29-1; CDR3: CSAGGINEKLFF
J: TRBJ2-3; V: TRBV15; CDR3: CATSRDEGTDTQYF
J: TRBJ2-5; V: TRBV5-1; CDR3: CASSLDGYDQYF